The entry below describes one T cell receptor beta chain. Total RNA was isolated from each sample in quantities of at least 6 micrograms. CDR3 length equals 16 residues. V was cut by 1 base and J by 11 bases, with 23 bases left in between. In germline, CDR1 is LGHNA, CDR2 YNFKEQ. These data are taken from a study of blood T cells in healthy people across ages. Looking at the study overall: About one barcoded beta molecule was captured per two T cells (by template switching).

With a J-beta primer mix and a sample-barcoded 5' primer, a second PCR ran 7 to 11 cycles. With 12 random nucleotides, a template-switch adaptor tagged each individual cDNA molecule. TCRdb fed the 5' RACE reads into MiXCR, producing one record per CDR3 protein. The table includes hundreds of thousands of distinct CDR3 sequences, roughly 50% detected once. This receptor was obtained from a man aged 30 to 45 in good health. J is TRBJ2-5 and V is TRBV4-2, with D perhaps TRBD1 (6 bases). The sequenced material came from blood. Here the CDR3 DNA reads TGTGCCAGCAGCCAAGTAGTACTTTCGGACAGTGGAGAGCAGTACTTC. Encoded protein: CASSQVVLSDSGEQYF.